This entry lists 6 T cell receptor beta chains sequenced from one sample in a study of T cell clonality in common variable immunodeficiency (dated by TCRdb to about 2015). Study-wide findings and limitations: CVID TCRbeta sequences reportedly showed fewer deletions and N-nucleotide insertions and lacked highly modified clones with 13 or more V deletions.

The antigens of these receptors remain unknown. The library was made by the immunoSEQ multiplex PCR assay. Not all clones reach the TCRdb copy of this immuneACCESS table, which keeps in-frame sequences only. Checked studies attribute under half of the gap to unresolved V genes and leave the rest unexplained. The table puts 30,000 to 40,000 clones in this sample, none counted just once. Together, the top ten hold around 6.7% of the sample. The material sequenced was peripheral blood mononuclear cells. The receptors were sampled from a human donor with common variable immunodeficiency.

As to this clone: Read coverage stops 3 residues before the CDR3 terminus; the germline J gene supplies the remainder. The genes are TRBV2 and TRBJ1-5, with 7 bases that match TRBD1. This CDR3 is built from 15 residues. V lost 4 bases to trimming and J lost 1 base; unmatched junction nucleotides: 4. CDR1 SNHLY and CDR2 FYNNEI come from the germline V gene. The sequenced CDR3 bases are TGTGCCAGCAGTGTAGGGGGCATGAGCAATCAGCCC. Translating it yields CASSVGGMSNQP. The entire CDR3 protein reads CASSVGGMSNQPQHF.

This clone was counted many times. The read finishes 3 residues shy of the CDR3 end, and the germline J gene is used to complete it. The chain joins TRBV11-3 to TRBJ2-3; 7 nucleotides align to TRBD1. This CDR3 is 15 amino acids long. Germline trimming cut 7 bases from V and 5 bases from J; bases unmatched to any gene: 12. In germline, CDR1 is SGHNT, CDR2 YENEEA. The sequenced CDR3 bases are TGTGCCAGCATCAGAATGACAGGGCCGGGAGATACG. Encoded protein: CASIRMTGPGDT. The whole CDR3 protein is CASIRMTGPGDTQYF.

On this clone: The CDR3 end is not reached by the read, which stops 3 residues before it; the germline J gene fills it in. The gene calls are TRBV19 and TRBJ2-1, with 11 bases that match TRBD2. Germline CDR1 and CDR2: LNHDA and SQIVND (reference sequence). V trimming: 4 bases; J trimming: 7 bases; junction bases outside the gene matches: 12. CDR3 length equals 17 residues. CDR3 protein: CASSRGTPGLAVNEQFF. The sequenced part of the CDR3 DNA is TGTGCCAGTAGTAGGGGGACACCGGGACTAGCGGTTAATGAG.

This clone came up a few times. With the read ending 3 residues before the CDR3 end, the germline J gene is used to fill in that end. The V and J genes are TRBV19 and TRBJ1-1; 10 bases agree with TRBD1. In germline, CDR1 is LNHDA, CDR2 SQIVND (reference sequence). This CDR3 contains 13 residues. The CDR3 sequence is CASSIADRGGAFF. The DNA read from the CDR3 is TGTGCCAGTAGTATCGCGGACAGGGGGGGA.

This clone was observed at least ten times. The CDR3 goes on 3 residues after the read ends, and that part is filled in from the germline J gene. The chain employs TRBV7-2 and TRBJ2-7, with D possibly being TRBD1 (5 bases). Trimming left V 4 bases short and J 4 bases short, with 11 bases between. Germline V CDR1 and CDR2: SGHTA, FQGNSA. This CDR3 region has 13 residues. The DNA read from the CDR3 is TGTGCCAGCAGCTCGGACATGGATTACGAG. Its translation is CASSSDMDYE. The whole CDR3 region reads CASSSDMDYEQYF.

This clone was recorded a few times. The read terminates 3 residues ahead of where the CDR3 ends, so the germline J gene completes it. This chain connects TRBV7-2 to TRBJ2-7, with D perhaps TRBD1 (6 bases). V was pared by 4 bases and J by 3 bases, with 10 bases between. Germline loops: CDR1 SGHTA, CDR2 FQGNSA. This CDR3 has 13 amino acids. The CDR3 bases that were read are TGTGCCAGCAGCTGGGGGCCCCACTACGAG. This translates into CASSWGPHYE. The entire CDR3 sequence reads CASSWGPHYEQYF.